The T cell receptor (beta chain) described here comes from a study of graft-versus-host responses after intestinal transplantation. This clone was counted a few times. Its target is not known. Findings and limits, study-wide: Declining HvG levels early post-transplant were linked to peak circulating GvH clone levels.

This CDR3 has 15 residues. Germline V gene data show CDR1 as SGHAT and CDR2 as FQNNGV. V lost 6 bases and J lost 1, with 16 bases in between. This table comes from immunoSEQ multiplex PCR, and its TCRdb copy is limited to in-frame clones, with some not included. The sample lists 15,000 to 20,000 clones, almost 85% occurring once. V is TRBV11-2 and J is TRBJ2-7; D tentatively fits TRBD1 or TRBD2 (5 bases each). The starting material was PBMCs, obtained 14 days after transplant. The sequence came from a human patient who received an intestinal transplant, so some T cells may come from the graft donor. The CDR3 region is CASSSNRDGSYEQYF. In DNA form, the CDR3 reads TGTGCCAGCAGTTCCAACCGGGACGGGTCCTACGAGCAGTACTTC.